This is a list of T cell receptor beta chains from one sample in a study of blood T cell repertoires in COVID-19. Sequencing was performed with immunoSEQ multiplex PCR; in TCRdb, only in-frame clones are kept and a portion is missing. The table shows about 140,000 clones, with more than 80% occurring only once. Sequenced material: peripheral blood. The receptor set was obtained from a woman at least 80 years old in a cohort sampled during active or convalescent COVID-19. The CDR3 runs from the conserved cysteine through the conserved F or W. D genes are given only for firm matches. Size is omitted from some rows. Given values are once, few, many or a class for expanded clones.

v_gene	j_gene	len	abundance	d_gene	CDR3aa	CDR3nt
TRBV3-1/TRBV3-2	TRBJ2-1	17	-	TRBD1	CASSQEGQVSSYNEQFF	TGTGCCAGCAGCCAAGAGGGACAGGTGAGCTCCTACAATGAGCAGTTCTTC
TRBV5-5	TRBJ2-2	14	-	-	CASSLTVNTGELFF	TGTGCCAGCAGCTTGACAGTGAACACCGGGGAGCTGTTTTTT
TRBV15	TRBJ2-1	14	-	-	CATSRDTDYNEQFF	TGTGCCACCAGCAGGGACACAGATTACAATGAGCAGTTCTTC
TRBV19	TRBJ1-5	16	-	-	CASSIWGHGPNQPQHF	TGTGCCAGTAGTATTTGGGGGCATGGGCCCAATCAGCCCCAGCATTTT
TRBV7-3	TRBJ1-2	13	few	-	CASSLNQGEGYTF	TGTGCCAGCAGCTTAAATCAGGGTGAAGGCTACACCTTC
TRBV16	TRBJ2-3	16	-	TRBD2	CASSQITAGTPDTQYF	TGTGCCAGCAGCCAGATCACAGCGGGGACCCCAGATACGCAGTATTTT
TRBV7-2	TRBJ1-5	14	-	-	CASSLGHRNQPQHF	TGTGCCAGCAGCTTGGGACACCGCAATCAGCCCCAGCATTTT
TRBV5-6	TRBJ1-2	16	-	-	CASSLAGRGTNYGYTF	TGTGCCAGCAGCTTGGCGGGCAGGGGAACTAACTATGGCTACACCTTC
TRBV29-1	TRBJ1-1	13	once	-	CSVETFDNTEAFF	TGCAGCGTTGAGACTTTCGACAACACTGAAGCTTTCTTT
TRBV4-3	TRBJ1-2	14	-	-	CASSQEWRSGGYTF	TGCGCCAGCAGCCAAGAGTGGCGCAGCGGTGGCTACACCTTC
TRBV11-1	TRBJ1-1	15	-	TRBD1	CASSRQGAMNTEAFF	TGTGCCAGCAGCCGACAGGGGGCCATGAACACTGAAGCTTTCTTT
TRBV10-2	TRBJ2-2	16	-	TRBD2	CASSEAGGGAAGELFF	TGCGCCAGCAGCGAGGCGGGCGGGGGGGCCGCCGGGGAGCTGTTTTTT
TRBV10-3	TRBJ2-7	15	-	-	CATGAREPRGYEQYF	TGTGCCACCGGGGCGCGGGAACCCCGGGGCTACGAGCAGTACTTC
TRBV11-2	TRBJ2-5	16	-	-	CASSLAGRVGQETQYF	TGTGCCAGCAGCTTAGCGGGCAGGGTGGGCCAAGAGACCCAGTACTTC
TRBV6-6	TRBJ1-4	15	-	-	CASSYAGATNEKLFF	TGTGCCAGCAGTTACGCAGGGGCAACTAATGAAAAACTGTTTTTT
TRBV18	TRBJ2-2	15	-	TRBD1	CASSPAAGGTGELFF	TGTGCCAGCTCACCGGCTGCAGGGGGAACCGGGGAGCTGTTTTTT
TRBV10-3	TRBJ2-7	13	-	TRBD1	CATFYRGSYEQYF	TGTGCCACCTTCTACAGGGGCTCCTACGAGCAGTACTTC
TRBV6-5	TRBJ1-1	15	-	TRBD1	CASRRTGRADTEAFF	TGTGCCAGCAGGCGGACAGGGAGGGCTGACACTGAAGCTTTCTTT
TRBV7-3	TRBJ2-5	14	once	-	CASSPGMSSGTQYF	TGTGCCAGCAGCCCCGGGATGTCATCGGGGACCCAGTACTTC
TRBV28	TRBJ1-2	15	-	-	CASSLGGGSPTGYTF	TGTGCCAGCAGTTTAGGCGGCGGGTCCCCAACTGGCTACACCTTC
TRBV20-1	TRBJ1-5	14	-	-	CSASTGWGNQPQHF	TGCAGTGCTAGTACAGGGTGGGGCAATCAGCCCCAGCATTTT
TRBV21-1	TRBJ1-4	14	-	-	CRFLFGLVHEKLFF	TGTCGCTTCCTTTTCGGTCTAGTACATGAAAAACTGTTTTTT
TRBV7-2	TRBJ1-6	15	few	TRBD1	CASSLGPGGHSPLHF	TGTGCCAGCAGCTTAGGCCCAGGGGGACATTCACCCCTCCACTTT
TRBV7-3	TRBJ2-5	13	-	-	CASSPQGIGTQYF	TGTGCCAGCAGCCCGCAGGGGATTGGGACCCAGTACTTC
TRBV10-3	TRBJ2-3	17	-	-	CAISESVRDTYTDTQYF	TGTGCCATCAGTGAGTCGGTCCGGGACACTTACACAGATACGCAGTATTTT
TRBV6-6	TRBJ2-1	15	-	TRBD2	CASSLLAGGSNEQFF	TGTGCCAGCAGCCTACTAGCGGGGGGATCCAATGAGCAGTTCTTC
TRBV18	TRBJ2-1	19	-	TRBD1	CASSPLGTGGYTAYNEQFF	TGTGCCAGCTCTCCCTTGGGGACAGGGGGATATACAGCATACAATGAGCAGTTCTTC
TRBV30	TRBJ2-7	16	few	-	CAWSVGLLPTHYEQYF	TGTGCCTGGAGTGTGGGACTCCTGCCTACACACTACGAGCAGTACTTC
TRBV3-1/TRBV3-2	TRBJ1-2	12	-	-	CASSQSDYGYTF	TGTGCCAGCAGCCAATCGGACTATGGCTACACCTTC
TRBV5-6	TRBJ1-1	15	few	TRBD1	CASRETGVQDTEAFF	TGTGCCAGCAGGGAGACAGGGGTTCAGGACACTGAAGCTTTCTTT
TRBV6-1	TRBJ1-6	16	-	-	CASSDRPGRRDSPLHF	TGTGCCAGCAGTGATCGGCCAGGGAGGAGGGATTCACCCCTCCACTTT
TRBV24-1	TRBJ1-2	14	-	TRBD1	CATSDRGRLGGYTF	TGTGCCACCAGTGACAGGGGGCGCCTTGGTGGCTACACCTTC
TRBV24-1	TRBJ2-2	16	-	TRBD2	CATRPTSGANTGELFF	TGTGCCACCAGGCCGACTAGCGGGGCGAACACCGGGGAGCTGTTTTTT
TRBV28	TRBJ1-6	15	-	TRBD1	CASSSGGTDNSPLHF	TGTGCCAGCAGCTCGGGGGGGACAGACAATTCACCCCTCCACTTT
TRBV5-6	TRBJ1-5	14	-	-	CASSLGQTQSAQHF	TGTGCCAGCAGCTTGGGACAGACTCAATCAGCCCAGCATTTT
TRBV3-1/TRBV3-2	TRBJ2-5	14	-	-	CASSPRFGSETQYF	TGTGCCAGCAGCCCCCGGTTCGGGAGTGAGACCCAGTACTTC
TRBV5-1	TRBJ2-1	16	-	TRBD2	CASSLERLAVGDEQFF	TGCGCCAGCAGCTTGGAAAGACTAGCGGTAGGGGATGAGCAGTTCTTC
TRBV29-1	TRBJ1-2	12	-	-	CSGSIGGYGYTF	TGCAGCGGGTCTATCGGCGGCTATGGCTACACCTTC
TRBV3-1/TRBV3-2	TRBJ2-6	17	once	-	CASSQGLRLTGANVLTF	TGTGCCAGCAGCCAAGGTCTGCGGTTAACTGGGGCCAACGTCCTGACTTTC
TRBV6-5	TRBJ1-2	12	-	-	CASRVGRDRPKF	TGTGCCAGCCGCGTGGGGAGAGACAGGCCGAAATTC
TRBV4-3	TRBJ1-2	16	-	TRBD1	CASSQDRDRGLYGYTF	TGCGCCAGCAGCCAAGATAGGGACAGGGGGCTTTATGGCTACACCTTC